The 6 T cell receptor beta chains given below trace back to one sample, sequenced in a study of response to subunit inactivated influenza vaccine. TCRdb re-called the RT-PCR reads with MiXCR, one entry per CDR3 protein. The profile covers 650,000 to 800,000 distinct CDR3 sequences, with roughly 18% appearing a single time and roughly 10% taken by the ten largest. Sequenced material: PBMCs from blood, taken about 5 days after vaccination. The receptors shown here come from a middle-aged man who received an inactivated influenza vaccine.

This clonotype occurred many times. The V gene is TRBV3-1, the J gene TRBJ1-1, with TRBD1 as a possible D gene (6 bases). This CDR3 has 14 residues. Trimming removed 5 bases at V and 2 bases at J, with 12 bases between. Germline V gene data show CDR1 as LGHDT and CDR2 as YNNKEL (reference sequence). The CDR3 region is CASSEQGANTEAFF. The CDR3 region has the DNA TGTGCCAGCAGCGAACAGGGAGCAAACACTGAAGCTTTCTTT.

The chain couples TRBV10-1 to TRBJ1-2; TRBD1 might be the D (6 bases). The V gene's germline CDR1 is WNHNN and CDR2 SYGVQD (reference sequence). V was cut by 5 bases and J by 1 base, with 8 bases left in between. This CDR3 is built from 13 residues. DNA of the CDR3: TGCGCCAGCAGTATGGACAGTAACTATGGCTACACCTTC. This encodes CASSMDSNYGYTF.

This clonotype was observed a handful of times. The V and J genes are TRBV12-3 or TRBV12-4 and TRBJ2-3; perhaps TRBD2 as D (6 bases). The CDR3 has 15 amino acids. Trimming took 4 bases from V and 5 from J, leaving 16 bases between them. CDR3 DNA: TGTGCCAGCAGTTGGGACTCCCGTAGGGGAGATACGCAGTATTTT. It is translated as CASSWDSRRGDTQYF.

The chain couples TRBV6-1 to TRBJ2-5; D not certain. Trimming cost V 0 bases and J 5 bases, with 13 bases left between them. Germline CDR1 is MNHNS and CDR2 is SASEGT. The CDR3 length is 15 residues. The CDR3, as DNA: TGTGCCAGCAGTGAAGCGGTACGTCTTCGGGAGACCCAGTACTTC. Translation gives CASSEAVRLRETQYF.

This clonotype was recorded a few times. The V gene is TRBV7-2, the J gene TRBJ2-2, with 9 positions matching TRBD2. The junction had 7 bases not matched to a gene; V was cut back by 7 bases and J by 4 bases. Germline lookup yields CDR1 SGHTA and CDR2 FQGNSA. This CDR3 contains 15 residues. CDR3 region: CASNPGLAGTGELFF. The DNA of the CDR3 is TGTGCCAGCAATCCGGGACTAGCTGGCACCGGGGAGCTGTTTTTT.

Note on this clonotype: A read error may explain this, as a much larger clone is one base away. The chain employs TRBV20-1 and TRBJ2-1; no clear D. Per the germline V gene, CDR1 is DFQATT and CDR2 is SNEGSKA (reference sequence). The CDR3 spans 13 residues. Trimming stripped 3 bases from V and 4 bases from J, with 10 bases between. CDR3 loop: CSASGCIYNEQFF. CDR3 coding DNA: TGCAGTGCTAGCGGGTGCATTTACAATGAGCAGTTCTTC.